A selection of T cell receptor beta chains follows, all from one sample in a study of T cell repertoires in ileal Crohn's disease. Produced via immunoSEQ multiplex PCR; TCRdb's table is partial and in-frame only. The table includes about 62,000 clones, 85% to 90% detected once. The specimen was ileal tissue. Receptor source: an adult with Crohn's disease. CDR3s include the opening cysteine and the closing phenylalanine or tryptophan. Each record gives: clone size, J gene, V gene, D gene, CDR3 protein, CDR3 DNA. A D gene is named only where the DNA matches it firmly. The size of a clone is reported for some rows only, either as once, few or many, or as a class for expanded clones.

NA TRBJ1-5 TRBV6-5 NA CASSYTGGIQPQHF TGTGCCAGCAGTTACACGGGGGGGATTCAGCCCCAGCATTTT
NA TRBJ1-1 TRBV4-2 NA CASSTPGYTEAFF TGTGCCAGCAGCACCCCAGGATACACTGAAGCTTTCTTT
NA TRBJ2-7 TRBV18 NA CASSPLSRNTVGFRGSSYEQYF TGTGCCAGCTCACCACTTTCCAGGAATACGGTGGGGTTTAGGGGGAGTTCCTACGAGCAGTACTTC
NA TRBJ1-2 TRBV4-1 NA CASSPPSRGELFNYGYTF TGCGCCAGCAGCCCACCTTCCAGGGGAGAACTTTTTAACTATGGCTACACCTTC
few TRBJ2-7 TRBV6-1 NA CASNRYYEQYF TGTGCCAGCAACCGGTACTACGAGCAGTACTTC
NA TRBJ2-1 TRBV19 TRBD1 CASSIIRDRENEQFF TGTGCCAGTAGTATCATCCGGGACAGGGAAAATGAGCAGTTCTTC
NA TRBJ1-2 TRBV11-2 NA CASSLVTGGGQASYGYTF TGTGCCAGCAGCTTAGTCACGGGGGGAGGGCAGGCGAGCTATGGCTACACCTTC
NA TRBJ2-5 TRBV7-2 NA CASSLTRQETQYF TGTGCCAGCAGCTTGACTAGGCAAGAGACCCAGTACTTC
NA TRBJ1-2 TRBV28 TRBD1 CASSFSLRTGDGYTF TGTGCCAGCAGTTTTAGTCTTCGGACAGGGGATGGCTACACCTTC
NA TRBJ1-3 TRBV6-1 NA CASSATVGGKGRLSGNTIYF TGTGCCAGCAGTGCCACTGTGGGCGGAAAAGGGAGACTCTCTGGAAACACCATATATTTT
few TRBJ2-7 TRBV18 NA CASSPTEGLEQYF TGTGCCAGCTCACCAACGGAGGGCCTCGAGCAGTACTTC
once TRBJ1-2 TRBV5-6 NA CASSLVGANYGYTF TGTGCCAGCAGCTTGGTCGGTGCTAACTATGGCTACACCTTC
NA TRBJ1-5 TRBV6-1 NA CASSEWGGINQPQHF TGTGCCAGCAGTGAATGGGGCGGAATCAATCAGCCCCAGCATTTT
few TRBJ2-7 TRBV7-2 TRBD2 CASRGGRYSHEQYF TGTGCCAGCCGGGGCGGGAGATATAGCCACGAGCAGTACTTC
NA TRBJ1-1 TRBV30 NA CAWSVDSGNTEAFF TGTGCCTGGAGTGTGGACAGCGGAAACACTGAAGCTTTCTTT
NA TRBJ1-5 TRBV27 NA CASSLNRVNQPQHF TGTGCCAGCAGTTTAAACCGAGTTAATCAGCCCCAGCATTTT
once TRBJ1-1 TRBV5-1 TRBD1 CASSLGDRNTEAFF TGCGCCAGCAGCTTGGGGGACAGGAACACTGAAGCTTTCTTT
NA TRBJ1-1 TRBV10-2 NA CASRAGVTEAFF TGCGCCAGCAGAGCAGGGGTCACTGAAGCTTTCTTT
once TRBJ2-1 TRBV5-8 TRBD1 CATGDRQGGYNEQFF TGTGCCACCGGGGACCGACAGGGTGGATACAATGAGCAGTTCTTC
NA TRBJ1-2 TRBV10-3 TRBD1 CAISESGTGTNYGYTF TGTGCCATCAGTGAGTCGGGGACAGGGACTAACTATGGCTACACCTTC
NA TRBJ1-3 TRBV10-3 NA CAISESTKSRNTIYF TGTGCCATCAGTGAGTCGACAAAATCTCGAAACACCATATATTTT
NA TRBJ2-7 TRBV19 TRBD2 CASSSTSGKSSYEQYF TGTGCCAGTAGTAGTACTAGCGGGAAGAGCTCCTACGAGCAGTACTTC
NA TRBJ2-2 TRBV5-4 NA CASSLVWEPGELFF TGTGCCAGCAGCTTGGTATGGGAGCCCGGGGAGCTGTTTTTT
few TRBJ2-2 TRBV7-3 NA CASSFPAGELFF TGTGCCAGCAGCTTCCCCGCCGGGGAGCTGTTTTTT
NA TRBJ1-4 TRBV28 TRBD1 CATRQGAGGANEKLFF TGTGCCACACGACAGGGGGCGGGGGGAGCTAATGAAAAACTGTTTTTT
few TRBJ2-1 TRBV5-4 TRBD2 CASSRAGTSLNEQFF TGTGCCAGCAGCAGAGCCGGGACTAGCTTGAATGAGCAGTTCTTC
NA TRBJ2-7 TRBV28 NA CATAEQVPLSSYEQYF TGTGCCACCGCAGAACAGGTCCCCTTGAGCTCCTACGAGCAGTACTTC
NA TRBJ1-4 TRBV19 TRBD1 CASSIWDRVFATNEKLFF TGTGCCAGTAGTATTTGGGACAGGGTATTTGCAACTAATGAAAAACTGTTTTTT
NA TRBJ2-3 TRBV29-1 TRBD2 CSVGGSGSVGGTDTQYF TGCAGCGTTGGGGGTAGCGGGAGTGTTGGGGGCACAGATACGCAGTATTTT
NA TRBJ1-5 TRBV2 TRBD1 CASRGPGTGFYQPQHF TGTGCCAGCAGAGGCCCCGGGACAGGGTTTTATCAGCCCCAGCATTTT
NA TRBJ2-2 TRBV5-1 NA CASRLLEVNTGELFF TGCGCCAGCCGTCTCTTGGAGGTGAACACCGGGGAGCTGTTTTTT
NA TRBJ1-2 TRBV19 TRBD1 CASSISGTGGFGYTF TGTGCCAGTAGTATCTCCGGGACAGGGGGCTTTGGCTACACCTTC
NA TRBJ1-5 TRBV6-1 NA CASSEGGSSNQPQHF TGTGCCAGCAGTGAGGGGGGAAGCAGCAATCAGCCCCAGCATTTT
NA TRBJ2-6 TRBV7-2 NA CASSPDGAGANVLTF TGTGCCAGCAGCCCCGACGGAGCTGGGGCCAACGTCCTGACTTTC
NA TRBJ2-3 TRBV29-1 TRBD2 CSVVLATDTQYF TGCAGCGTTGTACTAGCGACAGATACGCAGTATTTT
NA TRBJ2-3 TRBV7-9 TRBD2 CASSLVAGGVDTQYF TGTGCCAGCAGCTTAGTTGCGGGGGGAGTAGATACGCAGTATTTT
NA TRBJ2-3 TRBV2 NA CASSGSGPGADTQYF TGTGCCAGCAGTGGGAGCGGGCCGGGGGCAGATACGCAGTATTTT
NA TRBJ2-2 TRBV30 NA CAWAGRTIRTGELFF TGTGCCTGGGCGGGGAGGACCATTAGGACCGGGGAGCTGTTTTTT
NA TRBJ1-1 TRBV15 NA CATSRENRNTEAFF TGTGCCACCAGCAGAGAAAACAGGAACACTGAAGCTTTCTTT
NA TRBJ1-1 TRBV30 TRBD1 CAWTRGLSEAFF TGTGCCTGGACCAGGGGGCTGTCTGAAGCTTTCTTT
NA TRBJ2-2 TRBV18 TRBD2 CASSPRELAGANTGELFF TGTGCCAGCTCACCAAGAGAACTAGCGGGAGCGAACACCGGGGAGCTGTTTTTT
few TRBJ1-1 TRBV29-1 NA CSVYDSEAFF TGCAGCGTATACGACAGTGAAGCTTTCTTT
NA TRBJ2-3 TRBV6-5 NA CARKGPTKITDTQYF TGTGCCAGAAAGGGGCCCACGAAAATCACAGATACGCAGTATTTT
NA TRBJ2-2 TRBV7-9 TRBD2 CASSYPSGLAGTGELFF TGTGCCAGCAGCTATCCTTCGGGACTAGCGGGAACCGGGGAGCTGTTTTTT
once TRBJ1-4 TRBV6-5 NA CASSYSQGIGEKLFF TGTGCCAGCAGTTACTCTCAGGGTATTGGTGAAAAACTGTTTTTT
NA TRBJ2-1 TRBV10-2 NA CATKGPDSFQFF TGCGCCACCAAGGGGCCCGACAGTTTTCAGTTCTTC
NA TRBJ1-2 TRBV9 TRBD1 CASSVTGAVGYTF TGTGCCAGCAGCGTGACAGGGGCGGTCGGCTACACCTTC
NA TRBJ2-1 TRBV7-2 NA CASSKTQGLDEQFF TGTGCCAGCAGCAAAACTCAGGGTCTCGATGAGCAGTTCTTC
NA TRBJ2-1 TRBV5-8 NA CASSGSEQFF TGTGCCAGCAGTGGCTCGGAGCAGTTCTTC
NA TRBJ2-7 TRBV29-1 TRBD1 CSVKTGDSYEQYF TGCAGCGTAAAGACAGGGGATTCCTACGAGCAGTACTTC
NA TRBJ1-3 TRBV19 NA CASSSPWRAGNTIYF TGTGCCAGTAGTTCCCCTTGGAGGGCTGGAAACACCATATATTTT
NA TRBJ2-1 TRBV9 TRBD2 CASSVATAGAFYEQFF TGTGCCAGCAGCGTAGCTACAGCGGGAGCGTTTTATGAGCAGTTCTTC
NA TRBJ1-2 TRBV7-9 NA CASSSVYGYTF TGTGCCAGCAGCTCCGTCTATGGCTACACCTTC
NA TRBJ1-1 TRBV4-1 NA CASSRGQPGSEAFF TGCGCCAGCAGCCGAGGACAGCCGGGGTCTGAAGCTTTCTTT
few TRBJ1-1 TRBV6-4 TRBD1 CASSVQGGTEAFF TGTGCCAGCAGTGTCCAGGGGGGCACTGAAGCTTTCTTT
once TRBJ2-3 TRBV4-2 NA CASSQGAQTPSDTQYF TGTGCCAGCAGCCAAGGGGCCCAGACACCTTCGGATACGCAGTATTTT
NA TRBJ1-4 TRBV5-6 TRBD1 CASSLQPGQREKLFF TGTGCCAGCAGCTTACAACCGGGACAGCGTGAAAAACTGTTTTTT
once TRBJ1-3 TRBV7-3 NA CASSLGQVGSGNTIYF TGTGCCAGCAGCTTAGGGCAGGTCGGCTCTGGAAACACCATATATTTT
NA TRBJ1-5 TRBV2 NA CASSPGGGSNQPQHF TGTGCCAGCAGTCCCGGTGGCGGCAGCAATCAGCCCCAGCATTTT
medium-sized TRBJ2-3 TRBV6-4 NA CASSDSGGATDTQYF TGTGCCAGCAGTGACTCGGGGGGGGCCACAGATACGCAGTATTTT